The clone carrying this T cell receptor beta chain has a handful of counts. Its antigen is not known. The data were taken from a study of vaccination effects on CD4 cells after COVID-19. The V gene end was trimmed by 4 bases and the J gene end by 1 base; junction bases not matched to a gene: 2. Germline-derived CDR1 and CDR2 are KGHSH and LQKENI. CDR3 length: 14 residues. Antigen-specific CD4+ T cells were expanded (with viral peptide pools) by the ViraFEST assay ahead of sequencing. Isolation of CD4+ T cells took place after about nine days of culture. The vaccine given was either BNT162b2 or mRNA-1273, in two doses. Repertoires were generated with immunoSEQ multiplex PCR, while TCRdb's copy carries only in-frame clones and drops some. The sample includes 65,000 to 95,000 clones, around 77% of them seen just once.

The source is a human donor who received a COVID-19 vaccine. Sequenced material: CD4+ T cells from PBMCs cultured with HCoV-OC43 spike peptides, taken after COVID-19 vaccination. Indicated subset: HCoV-OC43 spike overlapping peptide pool stimulation. This chain connects TRBV18 to TRBJ1-1; 8 bases line up with TRBD1. The CDR3 reads CASSRQGSNTEAFF. Here the CDR3 DNA reads TGTGCCAGCTCACGACAGGGGTCGAACACTGAAGCTTTCTTT.